The 20 T cell receptor beta chains presented below share a single source sample, sequenced in a study of blood T cell repertoires in COVID-19. Profiling relied on immunoSEQ multiplex PCR, and the TCRdb table lists in-frame clones only, not all of them. The top ten clones hold around 0.58% of a sample with around 75,000 clones, 85% to 90% of them seen once. Specimen: peripheral blood. Receptor source: a man in his sixties with acute or convalescent COVID-19.

J is TRBJ2-1 and V is TRBV5-4; 7 bases agree with TRBD2. Germline CDR1 and CDR2: SGHNT and YYREEE (reference sequence). The CDR3 runs 13 residues. V was pared by 4 bases and J by 8 bases, with 6 bases of the junction left unmatched. The CDR3 sequence is CASSPVGGDEQFF. The CDR3 nucleotides read TGTGCCAGCAGCCCTGTGGGGGGGGATGAGCAGTTCTTC.

The rearrangement uses TRBV5-4 and TRBJ2-3, with TRBD2 matching over 10 bases. Germline assignment: CDR1 SGHNT and CDR2 YYREEE (reference sequence). The junction had 7 bases not matched to a gene; V was cut back by 7 bases and J by 5 bases. This CDR3 has 14 residues. The CDR3 nucleotides read TGTGCCAGCGTTGATACTAGCGGGGAAGATACGCAGTATTTT. The encoded protein is CASVDTSGEDTQYF.

The rearrangement joins TRBV5-1 to TRBJ1-2; the match to TRBD1 covers 9 bases. In germline, CDR1 is SGHRS, CDR2 YFSETQ. V shed 4 bases and J 0 bases; nucleotides not matched to a gene: 4. This CDR3 region has 15 residues. Written as DNA, the CDR3 is TGCGCCAGCAGCGCCCGACAGGGGGCTAACTATGGCTACACCTTC. The encoded protein is CASSARQGANYGYTF.

The rearrangement uses TRBV4-1 and TRBJ2-3, with D perhaps matching TRBD1 (6 bases). The CDR3 sequence is 14 residues long. Looked up from germline, CDR1 is MGHRA and CDR2 is YSYEKL. Trimming took 2 bases from V and 6 from J, leaving 12 bases between them. CDR3 protein: CASSQTGTTDTQYF. CDR3 coding DNA: TGCGCCAGCAGCCAAACCGGGACAACGGATACGCAGTATTTT.

This chain links TRBV19 with TRBJ2-5; TRBD2 matches at 7 bases. The CDR3 spans 14 residues. The J segment lost 4 bases and the V segment lost 5 bases, leaving 7 bases of the junction unmatched. The germline V gene has CDR1 LNHDA and CDR2 SQIVND (reference sequence). The CDR3 DNA follows: TGTGCCAGTAGTCCACTTGGGGGGGGAGAGACCCAGTACTTC. Translating gives CASSPLGGGETQYF.

This rearrangement joins TRBV24-1 to TRBJ1-5, with 8 positions matching TRBD1. This CDR3 region has 14 residues. The junction had 2 bases not matched to a gene; V was cut back by 2 bases and J by 6 bases. Germline values: CDR1 KGHDR, CDR2 SFDVKD. The CDR3 sequence is CATSDSGGGQPQHF. The CDR3 DNA is TGTGCCACCAGTGATTCAGGGGGCGGTCAGCCCCAGCATTTT.

The V and J genes are TRBV30 and TRBJ1-5; 7 bases fit TRBD1. J gave up 5 bases and V 3 bases, and 10 bases lay outside the gene matches. The CDR3 is 15 amino acids. Germline loops: CDR1 GTSNPN, CDR2 SVGIG (reference sequence). CDR3 sequence: CAWSLRDRRDQPQHF. Written as DNA, the CDR3 is TGTGCCTGGAGCCTCCGGGACAGAAGAGATCAGCCCCAGCATTTT.

The genes are TRBV7-6 and TRBJ2-2; no clear D gene. This CDR3 has 15 amino acids. CDR1 and CDR2 (germline): SGHVS, FNYEAQ. V lost 0 bases and J lost 1, with 6 bases in between. CDR3 in amino acids: CASSLAHKNTGELFF. The CDR3 DNA reads as TGTGCCAGCAGCTTAGCGCACAAGAACACCGGGGAGCTGTTTTTT.

CDR3 loop: CASSLQGTSDIQYF. For the CDR3, the DNA is TGTGCCAGCAGCTTACAGGGTACTTCGGACATTCAGTACTTC. This chain connects TRBV7-3 to TRBJ2-4; tentatively, D is TRBD1 (5 bases). CDR1 and CDR2 from the germline V gene are SGHTA and FQGTGA. This CDR3 is built from 14 residues. Trimming took off 2 bases at V and 8 bases at J, with 13 bases between the two ends.

The chain employs TRBV7-8 and TRBJ1-2, with TRBD1 matching 7 bases. The CDR3 spans 13 residues. The V and J ends lost 6 bases and 4 bases, in that order; junction bases with no gene match: 5. The germline V gene has CDR1 SGHVS and CDR2 FQNEAQ. The CDR3 loop is CASSLTGTYGYTF. CDR3 DNA: TGTGCCAGCAGTCTGACAGGGACCTATGGCTACACCTTC. Filled out from reference TRBV7-8 and TRBJ1-2, the complete variable domain reads GAGVSQSPRYKVAKRGQDVALRCDPISGHVSLFWYQQALGQGPEFLTYFQNEAQLDKSGLPSDRFFAERPEGSVSTLKIQRTQQEDSAVYLCASSLTGTYGYTFGSGTRLTVV.

J is TRBJ2-7 and V is TRBV2; 11 positions match TRBD1. This CDR3 has 14 amino acids. The V segment lost 11 bases and the J segment 6 bases; nucleotides outside the gene matches: 12. Germline loops: CDR1 SNHLY, CDR2 FYNNEI. The CDR3 sequence: CARRGTGGGSEQYF. The CDR3 coding sequence is TGTGCCCGCCGGGGGACAGGGGGGGGCTCCGAGCAGTACTTC. The full variable domain, in which reference TRBV2 and TRBJ2-7 provide the parts outside the CDR3, is EPEVTQTPSHQVTQMGQEVILRCVPISNHLYFYWYRQILGQKVEFLVSFYNNEISEKSEIFDDQFSVERPDGSNFTLKIRSTKLEDSAMYFCARRGTGGGSEQYFGPGTRLTVT.

The chain recombines TRBV2 with TRBJ2-1; the match to TRBD1 covers 7 bases. Trimming at V came to 4 bases and at J to 10 bases, leaving 7 bases not matched to a gene. CDR3 length: 13 amino acids. Germline CDR1 and CDR2: SNHLY and FYNNEI. The CDR3 spells CASSVGQGVEQFF. In nucleotides, the CDR3 is TGTGCCAGCAGTGTTGGTCAGGGGGTCGAGCAGTTCTTC.

J is TRBJ2-1 and V is TRBV19, with 14 bases identical to TRBD2. J gave up 9 bases and V 3 bases, and 1 base lay outside the gene matches. In germline, CDR1 is LNHDA, CDR2 SQIVND (reference sequence). The CDR3 sequence is 14 residues long. The CDR3 coding sequence is TGTGCCAGTAGTATTGGACTAGCGGGGGGTGAGCAGTTCTTC. Translating it yields CASSIGLAGGEQFF.

V usage is TRBV7-3 and J usage is TRBJ2-3; TRBD2 aligns across 10 bases. Germline trimming cut 0 bases from V and 0 bases from J; bases unmatched to any gene: 9. CDR1 SGHTA and CDR2 FQGTGA come from the germline V gene. This CDR3 contains 19 residues. CDR3 nucleotide sequence: TGTGCCAGCAGCTTAACGAGTCCTAGCGGGGGAGCTAGCACAGATACGCAGTATTTT. Translated, it gives CASSLTSPSGGASTDTQYF.

This clone was seen only a few times. V is TRBV19 and J is TRBJ1-5; a possible D gene is TRBD1 (6 bases). The CDR3 has 16 amino acids. V lost 0 bases and J lost 0, with 9 bases in between. Germline CDR1 is LNHDA and CDR2 is SQIVND (reference sequence). The CDR3 reads CASSIEGAASNQPQHF. The CDR3 region has the DNA TGTGCCAGTAGTATAGAGGGGGCAGCTAGCAATCAGCCCCAGCATTTT.

The chain uses TRBV18 and TRBJ1-1; maybe TRBD1 (5 bases). Trimming pared 3 bases from V and 4 bases from J, leaving 9 bases between. Germline loops: CDR1 KGHSH, CDR2 LQKENI. This CDR3 comprises 13 residues. The CDR3 loop is CASSPGRGTEAFF. DNA for the CDR3: TGTGCCAGCTCACCTGGGAGGGGCACTGAAGCTTTCTTT.

Concerning this clone: Other DNA sequences in the same sample also yield this CDR3. The chain links TRBV3-1 (or the pseudogene TRBV3-2) to TRBJ1-5; D is possibly TRBD1 (5 bases). CDR1 and CDR2 from the germline V gene are LGHDT and YNNKEL (reference sequence). This CDR3 has 15 amino acids. The V end was cut by 1 base, the J end by 1 base, with 8 bases between. The DNA of the CDR3 is TGTGCCAGCAGCCAAGGGCGGGGCAGCAATCAGCCCCAGCATTTT. Its translation: CASSQGRGSNQPQHF.

CDR3 loop: CASSPWGGGLLDNEQFF. In DNA form, the CDR3 reads TGTGCCAGCAGCCCCTGGGGCGGGGGCTTGCTAGACAATGAGCAGTTCTTC. This chain joins TRBV5-4 and TRBJ2-1; D is perhaps TRBD2 (7 bases). The V end lost 4 bases, the J end lost 5 bases, and 22 bases lay between the germline ends. Germline loops: CDR1 SGHNT, CDR2 YYREEE (reference sequence). The CDR3 spans 17 residues.

The rearrangement uses TRBV7-8 and TRBJ1-1; the match to TRBD1 covers 7 bases. From germline, CDR1 is SGHVS and CDR2 FQNEAQ. The CDR3 runs 14 residues. After removal of 3 bases from V and 3 bases from J, the junction contained 4 bases not matched to a gene. CDR3 loop: CASSLRDRDTEAFF. CDR3 in DNA: TGTGCCAGCAGCTTGAGGGACAGAGACACTGAAGCTTTCTTT.

The rearrangement uses TRBV14 and TRBJ2-1, with 11 positions matching TRBD2. Per germline, CDR1 SGHDN and CDR2 FVKESK. After removal of 2 bases from V and 5 bases from J, the junction contained 2 bases not matched to a gene. The CDR3 has 15 amino acids. The CDR3 loop is CASSQTSGSNNEQFF. For the CDR3, the DNA is TGTGCCAGCAGCCAAACTAGCGGGAGTAACAATGAGCAGTTCTTC.